This TCR beta chain was recorded in a study of radiation and T cells in renal cell carcinoma. In this sample, this clone turned up once. What it binds is unknown. This sample's time point: blood 2 weeks post-SBRT. Documented treatment: 15 Gy SBRT to primary tumor, nephrectomy 4 weeks later. Serial blood draws occurred at baseline and 2 and 4 weeks post-SBRT. Clear cell pathology was present in this patient's renal cell carcinoma. Overall study findings and caveats: From baseline, blood top tumor clonotypes peaked at 2 weeks post-radiation. No pretreatment tumor biopsies were available for baseline clonotypes.

CDR1 is SGHDT and CDR2 is YYEEEE in the germline V gene. The CDR3 totals 16 residues. V gave up 3 bases and J gave up 9 bases, with 19 bases separating them. Profiling relied on immunoSEQ multiplex PCR, and the TCRdb table lists in-frame clones only, not all of them. The sample contains 150,000 to 180,000 clones, roughly 87% of which appear only once. The TCR was taken from a woman aged 45-59 years with renal cell carcinoma. This sequence joins TRBV5-6 and TRBJ1-6, with D maybe TRBD1 (6 bases). This specimen consisted of blood, obtained from a patient whose treatment included radiotherapy and nephrectomy. The CDR3 region has the DNA TGTGCCAGCAGCTATTGGTGGTTCAGGGGAGGTTCACCCCTCCACTTT. It codes for CASSYWWFRGGSPLHF.